The next 6 T cell receptor beta chains were all read from a single sample in a study of OX40 agonist ivuxolimab in advanced cancers. The method was immunoSEQ multiplex PCR; TCRdb's version includes in-frame clones alone and lacks a portion of them. The data show 65,000 to 95,000 clones, roughly 88% seen once. The sequenced sample was CD4+ or CD8+ T cells sorted from blood, obtained in a trial of the OX40 agonist ivuxolimab. These receptors were collected from an adult with an advanced solid tumor such as melanoma, head and neck, liver or kidney cancer.

The chain couples TRBV11-2 to TRBJ2-5; the D call may be TRBD1 or TRBD2 (5 bases each). The germline V gene encodes CDR1 SGHAT and CDR2 FQNNGV. CDR3 length equals 14 residues. V lost 7 bases to trimming and J lost 5 bases, with 17 bases between them. DNA of the CDR3: TGTGCCAGCACTTTGGGACGGCAGAGGGAGACCCAGTACTTC. Amino acid sequence: CASTLGRQRETQYF. The full variable domain, completed using reference TRBV11-2 and TRBJ2-5, is EAGVAQSPRYKIIEKRQSVAFWCNPISGHATLYWYQQILGQGPKLLIQFQNNGVVDDSQLPKDRFSAERLKGVDSTLKIQPAKLEDSAVYLCASTLGRQRETQYFGPGTRLLVL.

This chain connects TRBV27 to TRBJ2-7; 7 nucleotides align to TRBD1. V dropped 6 bases and J dropped 3; count of bases not matched to a gene: 5. Germline V gene sequence: CDR1 MNHEY, CDR2 SMNVEV (reference sequence). The CDR3 is made up of 13 amino acids. DNA for the CDR3: TGTGCCAGCAGACGGGACAGAGGCTACGAGCAGTACTTC. It translates to CASRRDRGYEQYF.

The chain joins TRBV5-1 to TRBJ2-2; 12 nucleotides line up with TRBD2. The CDR3 covers 15 residues. CDR1 SGHRS and CDR2 YFSETQ come from the germline V gene. Trimming removed 4 bases from V and 3 bases from J; junction bases left unmatched: 1. CDR3: CASSRTSGDTGELFF. CDR3 coding DNA: TGCGCCAGCAGCAGGACTAGCGGGGACACCGGGGAGCTGTTTTTT.

This chain links TRBV30 with TRBJ1-5, with 9 bases identical to TRBD1. V gave up 2 bases and J gave up 4 bases; unmatched junction bases: 9. Germline values: CDR1 GTSNPN, CDR2 SVGIG (reference sequence). The CDR3 totals 16 residues. The CDR3 DNA reads as TGTGCCTGGAGTAGCTCCCCGGGACAGGGAAATCAGCCCCAGCATTTT. Encoded protein: CAWSSSPGQGNQPQHF. Full variable domain (missing parts from reference TRBV30 and TRBJ1-5): SQTIHQWPATLVQPVGSPLSLECTVEGTSNPNLYWYRQAAGRGLQLLFYSVGIGQISSEVPQNLSASRPQDRQFILSSKKLLLSDSGFYLCAWSSSPGQGNQPQHFGDGTRLSIL.

Note on this clone: It is unclear where the CDR3 begins or ends on the DNA, so no DNA is shown, and the CDR3 is as TCRdb lists it. The chain joins TRBV6-5 to TRBJ2-2; the D segment call TRBD2 is taken from the table without a DNA check. The V gene's germline CDR1 is MNHEY and CDR2 SVGAGI. Including both end residues, the CDR3 is 14 amino acids long. The CDR3 region is CASSYGRRAGELFF.

The CDR3 DNA sequence: TGTGCCAGCAGTTACTCGGGGACTAGCAACGAGCAGTACTTC. Translation: CASSYSGTSNEQYF. The chain carries TRBV6-6 and TRBJ2-7, with 9 bases identical to TRBD2. Germline values: CDR1 MNHNY, CDR2 SVGAGI (reference sequence). V shed 0 bases, J shed 5 bases, and the junction held 2 bases outside the gene matches. The CDR3 covers 14 residues.